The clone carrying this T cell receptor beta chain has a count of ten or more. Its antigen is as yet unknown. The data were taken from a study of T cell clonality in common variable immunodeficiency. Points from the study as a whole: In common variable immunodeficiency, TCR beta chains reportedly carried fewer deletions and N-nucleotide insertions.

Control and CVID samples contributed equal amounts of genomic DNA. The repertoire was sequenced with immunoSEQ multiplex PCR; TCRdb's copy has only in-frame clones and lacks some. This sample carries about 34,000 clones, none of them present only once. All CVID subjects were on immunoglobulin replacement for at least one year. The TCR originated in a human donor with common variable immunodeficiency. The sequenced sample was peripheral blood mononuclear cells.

The DNA read from the CDR3 is TGTGCCTGGAGCCCACGGAAGGGCTCTGGAAACACC. This codes for CAWSPRKGSGNT. The complete CDR3 sequence is CAWSPRKGSGNTIYF. This chain joins TRBV30 and TRBJ1-3; D not certain. The sequence runs out 3 residues before the end of the CDR3; the remainder is reconstructed from the germline J gene. The CDR3 contains 15 residues. V dropped 3 bases and J dropped 0 bases, with 12 bases sitting between them. Germline CDR1 and CDR2: GTSNPN and SVGIG (reference sequence).